The rows below give T cell receptor beta chains drawn from one sample of a study of cytomegalovirus exposure and HLA in healthy donors. TCRdb keeps only in-frame clones here, not all; method: immunoSEQ multiplex PCR. The sample includes 150,000 to 200,000 clones, about 90% of them seen just once. Input material: PBMCs. Every receptor here comes from a woman in her late teens or twenties in good health and CMV-seropositive. Each CDR3 is given with its conserved first and last residue. The order of the fields is V gene, J gene, D gene, clone size, CDR3 DNA, CDR3 protein. The D gene is left open where the match is weak. Rows give clone size only sometimes, using once, few, many, or a class for an expanded clone.

TRBV6-1	TRBJ2-7	TRBD1	-	TGTGCCAGCAGTTGGACAGGGGGCCACGAGCAGTACTTC	CASSWTGGHEQYF
TRBV13	TRBJ2-1	TRBD1	-	TGTGCCAGCAGCTCCCCGGGACAGGGGGCAAATGAGCAGTTCTTC	CASSSPGQGANEQFF
TRBV9	TRBJ1-2	-	-	TGTGCCAGCAGCGTAGGGTTCGGTGGGGACGGGAGAAACTATGGCTACACCTTC	CASSVGFGGDGRNYGYTF
TRBV29-1	TRBJ2-3	-	-	TGCAGCGTTGACCTAGGAGATACGCAGTATTTT	CSVDLGDTQYF
TRBV18	TRBJ2-3	-	once	TGTGCCAGCTCTCCGCTAAATACAGATACGCAGTATTTT	CASSPLNTDTQYF
TRBV19	TRBJ2-1	TRBD1	-	TGTGCCAGTATGGAGGGGACAGGGGGGAGGAATGAGCAGTTCTTC	CASMEGTGGRNEQFF
TRBV4-1	TRBJ1-2	-	-	TGCGCCAGCAGCCAAGATGCGTGGGGCGGTTATGGCTACACCTTC	CASSQDAWGGYGYTF
TRBV9	TRBJ2-2	-	once	TGTGCCAGCAGCGTAGGAGTAGGGGGCACCGGGGAGCTGTTTTTT	CASSVGVGGTGELFF
TRBV10-3	TRBJ1-1	-	-	TGTGCCACCGGAGCTGGCCGGGACACTGAAGCTTTCTTT	CATGAGRDTEAFF
TRBV5-1	TRBJ2-7	-	-	TGCGCCAGCAGCTTGGCCGAAACTAGCCGTTCCTACGAGCAGTACTTC	CASSLAETSRSYEQYF
TRBV7-2	TRBJ2-7	TRBD2	-	TGTGCCAGCAGCTTAGACCCTTGGCTAGCGGGAGGGGAGGAGCAGTACTTC	CASSLDPWLAGGEEQYF
TRBV6-1	TRBJ1-1	-	-	TGTGCCAGCAGTGGCAGGGGTTGGAACACTGAAGCTTTCTTT	CASSGRGWNTEAFF
TRBV10-2	TRBJ1-3	-	-	TGCGCCAGCAGGACAGGCCACAGCTCTGGAAACACCATATATTTT	CASRTGHSSGNTIYF
TRBV14	TRBJ2-1	-	-	TGTGCCAGCAGCCAAGATACCAAGCCCCACAATGAGCAGTTCTTC	CASSQDTKPHNEQFF
TRBV11-2	TRBJ2-1	-	-	TGTGCCAGCAGCCATTTAGGGGCTCCTCAGGACTACAATGAGCAGTTCTTC	CASSHLGAPQDYNEQFF
TRBV5-5	TRBJ2-5	-	-	TGTGCCAGCAGCTTTCGTGGGGACTTTGAGACCCAGTACTTC	CASSFRGDFETQYF
TRBV7-2	TRBJ2-3	TRBD2	-	TGTGCCGCAAGCAATTTAGCGGGAGAAATGTTCACAGATACGCAGTATTTT	CAASNLAGEMFTDTQYF
TRBV9	TRBJ2-7	TRBD2	once	TGTGCCAGCAGCGTAGACGGCGGGGGGGCCTACGAGCAGTACTTC	CASSVDGGGAYEQYF
TRBV9	TRBJ2-5	TRBD1	-	TGTGCCAGCAGCGGACCAGGACAGGGTCAAGAGACCCAGTACTTC	CASSGPGQGQETQYF
TRBV9	TRBJ1-4	-	-	TGTGCCAGCAGCGAGCGGGGGGCTAATGAAAAACTGTTTTTT	CASSERGANEKLFF
TRBV2	TRBJ1-6	-	-	TGTGCCAGCAGTGACCAGGGCAGGTGGAGATCACCCCTCCACTTT	CASSDQGRWRSPLHF
TRBV6-6	TRBJ2-4	TRBD2	-	TGTGCCAGCAGTTCCCCAGGGACTAGCGGGAAGGACATTCAGTACTTC	CASSSPGTSGKDIQYF
TRBV6-1	TRBJ1-5	-	-	TGTGCCGTCCGACAGGCAGGCAATCAGCCCCAGCATTTT	CAVRQAGNQPQHF
TRBV27	TRBJ1-2	-	-	TGTGCCAGCAGTTTATCATTTCAGGGAGGTCGGCAAACCTATGGCTACACCTTC	CASSLSFQGGRQTYGYTF
TRBV7-3	TRBJ2-3	TRBD2	-	TGTGCCAGCAGCTTAGGTAGCGGGAGTGTGAGGGATACGCAGTATTTT	CASSLGSGSVRDTQYF
TRBV27	TRBJ2-5	TRBD1	-	TGTGCCAGCAGTATCGACAGGGGCCAGACCCAGTACTTC	CASSIDRGQTQYF
TRBV28	TRBJ2-2	-	-	TGTGCCAGCAGTCGCACTGCGACCGGGGAGCTGTTTTTT	CASSRTATGELFF
TRBV12-5	TRBJ2-7	-	-	TGTGCTAGTGGCGGAACAGGGTTCGACGAGCAGTACTTC	CASGGTGFDEQYF
TRBV6-1	TRBJ1-5	-	-	TGTGCCAGCAGCGCCAGGGTCGATAGCAATCAGCCCCAGCATTTT	CASSARVDSNQPQHF
TRBV5-4	TRBJ2-5	-	-	TGTGCCAGCAGCTTGGGTCCTTTTAGCGTGAAAGAGACCCAGTACTTC	CASSLGPFSVKETQYF
TRBV21-1	TRBJ1-2	-	-	TGTGCCAGCAGCAAAGATTCTGGGGGGGCGATTAACTATGGCTACACCTTC	CASSKDSGGAINYGYTF
TRBV19	TRBJ2-7	TRBD2	once	TGTGCCAGTAGTATGACTAGCGGGTCCTACGAGCAGTACTTC	CASSMTSGSYEQYF
TRBV27	TRBJ2-1	-	-	TGTGCCAGCAGTTTATCGGGGGCCTTGCGAGTAGCCGGGGATGAGCAGTTCTTC	CASSLSGALRVAGDEQFF
TRBV5-1	TRBJ1-4	-	-	TGCGCCAGCAGCTTGACAGGGAAGGATGAAAAACTGTTTTTT	CASSLTGKDEKLFF